Reported below is one T cell receptor beta chain. Its antigen remains unidentified. Germline values: CDR1 SGHRS, CDR2 YFSETQ. The CDR3 consists of 15 residues. V shed 0 bases and J shed 1 base, with 7 bases lying between them. This record comes from a study of shared clonotypes between healthy human individuals. The study's findings and limits: About 5.2% was the fraction of naive CD4 clonotypes found shared across a few donors. Clonotypes not shared had lower generation probabilities than those common to all four donors.

Several immunoSEQ plates held equal portions of the genomic DNA taken from each subset. Using immunoSEQ multiplex PCR, the repertoire was profiled, and TCRdb retains in-frame clones only, with some absent. The data hold approximately 2,300,000 clones, with around 92% observed a single time. Sequencing was carried out using naive CD4+ T cells from PBMCs. Stated subset: CD45RA+ positively selected. The chain couples TRBV5-1 to TRBJ2-2; the D is unclear. This receptor was obtained from a man aged 18 to 35 in good health. Some clones in this sample may be carry-over from other donors' samples. CDR3 amino acids: CASSLVPENTGELFF. The CDR3 DNA sequence: TGCGCCAGCAGCTTGGTTCCGGAGAACACCGGGGAGCTGTTTTTT.